This T cell receptor (beta chain) was sequenced during a study of cytomegalovirus exposure and HLA in healthy donors (dated by TCRdb to 2015 to 2018). General notes on the study: An earlier analysis of under 600 of the donors reported 250 to 300 Gb of sequence data and around 110 million unique TCR beta sequences from about 179 million T cells. An early release that covered 500 to 800 HLA-typed donors contained approximately 300 gigabases of sequencing data and some 87 million unique TCR sequences. The genetic ancestry cluster associated with self-reported Caucasian donors included about four fifths of the roughly 400 genotyped donors. The study was designed to test whether signatures of past pathogen exposure could be identified by cataloging public T cell receptors. The study profiled the T cell repertoires of approximately 700 subjects by immunosequencing and related them to cytomegalovirus serostatus. A separate validation cohort of 100 to 150 different subjects was used in addition to the 666-subject first cohort. The study combined high-throughput TCR immunosequencing, statistical association of individual TCRs with disease status, and machine learning to predict cytomegalovirus infection status. A later analysis re-analyzed previously published TCR beta repertoires from 660 or so donors and added high-resolution HLA genotyping to study TCR occurrence patterns. In the later analysis, no new phenotypic data were used to find candidate immune exposures; instead, reliance was placed on TCR beta sequences and their occurrence across donors. To decide whether each TCR beta V gene segment behaved as functional or pseudogenic, an earlier analysis of several hundred of the donors relied on high-throughput TCR beta sequencing. Donor age, sex, ethnicity and CMV serostatus were collected together with the repertoire data. A later genetic analysis used genome-wide SNP genotypes for about 65% of the roughly 670 donors, treating that subset as a discovery cohort. Every repertoire in the discovery cohort had been generated on one and the same sequencing platform. Both class I and class II loci were covered by HLA typing, at four-digit resolution. The number of donors typed differed by locus, with 629-630 for A, B, C, DRB1 and DQB1, approximately 500 for DQA1, approximately 580 for DPA1, and over 400 for DPB1. Roughly five DR-DQ haplotypes were treated as single units for association and clustering because of strong linkage in the cohort. On average, around 240,000 unique TCR beta nucleotide sequences were sequenced per donor among fewer than 500 genotyped donors of the cohort, with about 19% of those sequences being non-productive. What the authors observed across the whole study: Specific HLA alleles were associated with roughly 17,000 TCR beta sequences at a false discovery rate of 0.05 in a later analysis. A further reported finding was that TCR beta sequences accurately predicted the HLA-A and HLA-B alleles for most subjects in the first cohort. V-gene and J-gene trimming of TCR beta chains was associated with a missense DCLRE1C variant in a later genetic analysis, and the association was replicated in an independent cohort. While some public TCRs were present in many individuals, most TCR sequences turned up only very rarely across donors. Because HLA typing was missing for some donors at each locus, association tests included only the typed subset. When HLA alleles, especially DR and DQ, strongly co-occurred, attributing TCR associations to individual alleles was difficult. A total of some 180 TCR beta chains were listed by the study as associated with cytomegalovirus. Broadly in line with IMGT annotations, most TCR beta V segments showed up in productive rearrangements about 87% or about 30% of the time in an earlier analysis of 587 of the donors. Some IMGT-functional V segments, including TRBV6-2 and TRBV6-3, could not be told apart with the 87-base-pair reads, so those segments were excluded. Linkage disequilibrium might explain the correlated functional status among segregating V segments, but an unknown experimental factor could not be ruled out. A few of the identified cytomegalovirus-associated TCR beta chains were confirmed in vitro to be specific for cytomegalovirus antigens. The authors suggested that the approach could potentially be generalized to other disease states and immunological phenotypes. According to a later analysis, parvovirus B19, influenza, CMV and Epstein-Barr virus appeared linked to several top co-occurrence clusters. The presence/absence analyses assumed that sequencing depth was roughly uniform across donors, and that assumption may not be true. Because counts were too low, some 17 rarely observed V segments, including chromosome 9 orphons, were excluded from the earlier analysis of around 590 of the donors. A cluster of highly shared sequence variants was judged likely to be a technical artifact of the sequencing pipeline. In both the original and validation cohorts, the classifier was reported to diagnose cytomegalovirus status with high specificity and sensitivity. Compared with equally common non-associated chains, HLA-associated TCR beta chains in a later analysis were more clonally expanded and had lower generation probabilities. Compared with the 666-donor mean, donors in an Asian-associated ancestry cluster had fewer N-insertions in productive TCRs, according to a later genetic analysis. In this cohort, only TCR beta chains were sequenced, and detectable features were limited by the absence of alpha or paired-chain data. The only immune exposure information available for the cohort was CMV serostatus. A later analysis found that TCR association rates varied across HLA loci, with DRB1 alleles showing the most associated TCRs and HLA-C alleles the fewest. A later analysis found that most CMV-associated TCR beta chains appeared HLA-restricted, with HLA associations seemingly driven largely by CMV exposure.

As to this clone: What this receptor recognizes is not known. Base qualities are not recorded, but no much larger clone differs from it by a single base.

Library creation used the immunoSEQ multiplex PCR assay. For the multiplex PCR, a mixture combining 60 forward primers for TCR Vbeta segments and 13 reverse primers for TCR Jbeta segments was used. A multiplex PCR assay on genomic DNA amplified the CDR3 region of rearranged TCR beta genes. The Illumina HiSeq System was used to sequence the amplified TCR beta libraries as 87-base-pair reads. The source study handled its data this way. In a later analysis, approximately 74 million unique TCR beta chains were counted across the approximately 620 repertoires, and roughly 11 million of these chains were shared by at least two donors. Raw reads were error-corrected and collapsed into unique sequences with a nearest-neighbor algorithm that merged closely related sequences to remove PCR and sequencing errors. Alignment of CDR3 sequences to IMGT reference sequences was used to assign V, D and J gene segments. Each retained sequence needed at least a six-nucleotide match to both a V gene segment and a J gene segment. Rearrangements were classified as productive when the CDR3 lacked stop codons and remained in frame with V and J, and all other rearrangements were classified as non-productive. Following IMGT convention, CDR3 was defined as the stretch from the second conserved V-encoded cysteine to the conserved J-encoded phenylalanine. Sequences without an unambiguous match to a single V gene segment were excluded from the earlier analysis of about 630 of the donors. An earlier analysis of several hundred of the donors called V segments functional above 56.7% productive rearrangements and segregating when the between-donor standard deviation exceeded 5%. To diagnose cytomegalovirus status from the catalog of TCR beta chain sequences, a statistical classification framework was built. V and J gene assignment, in a later analysis, came from comparing TCR nucleotide sequences with IMGT/GENE-DB human TR gene sequences. A later analysis assigned CDR3 sequences and most-parsimonious VDJ recombination scenarios with the TCRdist pipeline. A later analysis defined each TCR beta chain by its CDR3 amino acid sequence plus V-gene family, and excluded reads lacking a unique V-gene family. As a way to deal with suspected cross-contamination and a sequencing artifact, a later analysis dropped hundreds of nucleotide sequences that were highly shared and had low generation probability. In a later analysis, a clonal expansion index for each public chain was calculated from normalized within-repertoire ranks of inferred template counts. Generation probabilities in a later analysis came from a VDJ recombination model fitted to out-of-frame rearrangements, and those results were checked against IGoR. In a later analysis, TCR-TCR, TCR-HLA and TCR-CMV co-occurrence was scored with hypergeometric tests, and a repertoire-size bias correction was applied to TCR pairs. To estimate false discovery rates, a later analysis permuted the HLA or CMV assignments 20 times. A later analysis grouped co-occurring TCRs with DBSCAN, adding TCRdist sequence similarity when clustering within HLA-allele-positive subsets. Repertoires with fewer than 30,000 or more than 120,000 public chains were left out of co-occurrence clustering, as were about 5 repertoires with anomalous nucleotide sharing. As stored in TCRdb, this immuneACCESS dataset retains in-frame rearrangements with V and J assigned. A fraction of the clones does not appear; measured against another copy, unresolved V genes explain less than half of the discrepancy, and the remainder lacks a known reason. The V and J calls and the clone size are those of that table, but D and trimming were determined from the DNA. Here the sample has approximately 100,000 clones; 65% to 90% occur a single time. Clones ranked in the top ten supply less than 1.5% of the sample.

The cohort consisted of more than 650 healthy bone marrow donors. All cohort members were sampled while nominally healthy, although unrecorded immune exposures were likely present. The donor was CMV seronegative and was included in the group of a few hundred seronegative cohort members. A peripheral blood sample was collected from each donor, and TCR beta sequencing was performed on peripheral blood mononuclear cells. Genomic DNA was extracted from the blood cell samples with the Qiagen DNeasy Blood Extraction Kit. Counted from cysteine to phenylalanine, this CDR3 has 12 amino acids. The CDR3 DNA has 36 bases and is translated from base 1. Trimming removed 8 bases from V and 5 bases from J, leaving 10 bases between the germline ends. From the germline V gene, CDR1 is MDHEN and CDR2 is SYDVKM.

The sample was PBMCs. The receptor comes from a woman aged 18-29 years in good health and CMV-seronegative. The chain links TRBV28 with TRBJ1-5, with a weak D call of TRBD1 (5 bases match). The CDR3 loop reads CASSGGYQPQHF. The nucleotide sequence reads as follows: TGTGCCAGCTCCGGGGGATATCAGCCCCAGCATTTT. Supplemented by the reference TRBV28 and TRBJ1-5 proteins around the CDR3, the complete variable domain is DVKVTQSSRYLVKRTGEKVFLECVQDMDHENMFWYRQDPGLGLRLIYFSYDVKMKEKGDIPEGYSVSREKKERFSLILESASTNQTSMYLCASSGGYQPQHFGDGTRLSIL.